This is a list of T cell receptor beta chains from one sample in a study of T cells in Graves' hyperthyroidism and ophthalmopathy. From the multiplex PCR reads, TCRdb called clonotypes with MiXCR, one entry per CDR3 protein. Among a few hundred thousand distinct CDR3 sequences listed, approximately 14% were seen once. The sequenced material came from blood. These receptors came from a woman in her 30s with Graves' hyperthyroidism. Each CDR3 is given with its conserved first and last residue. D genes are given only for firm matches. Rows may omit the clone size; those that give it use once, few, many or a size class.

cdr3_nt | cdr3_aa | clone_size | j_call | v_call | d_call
TGTGCCAGCAGCTCACTGACAGGGGGCTATGGCTACACCTTC | CASSSLTGGYGYTF | many | TRBJ1-2 | TRBV11-2 | TRBD1
TGTGCCAGCAGCCTCGGACAGGGGAGAAAGGATGAGCAGTTCTTC | CASSLGQGRKDEQFF | many | TRBJ2-1 | TRBV12-3/TRBV12-4 | TRBD1
TGTGCCAGCAGCCGAGAGGACAGTTACAATGAGCAGTTCTTC | CASSREDSYNEQFF | . | TRBJ2-1 | TRBV4-2 | .
TGCAGTGCTAGTTCGGGGCTGTACAATGAGCAGTTCTTC | CSASSGLYNEQFF | many | TRBJ2-1 | TRBV20-1 | .
TGTGCCAGCACCCTAGGGACAGGGGGCGGTGAGCAGTTCTTC | CASTLGTGGGEQFF | many | TRBJ2-1 | TRBV7-6 | TRBD1
TGCAGTGCTAGGGGGACCCGGGGGTCTCTGGAGCAGTACTTC | CSARGTRGSLEQYF | few | TRBJ2-7 | TRBV20-1 | .
TGCAGCGTTGAGTCCACAGGGGATTATGAGCAGTTCTTC | CSVESTGDYEQFF | . | TRBJ2-1 | TRBV29-1 | TRBD1
TGTGCCACCAGCAGAGCGGTGGAGGCAGATACGCAGTATTTT | CATSRAVEADTQYF | . | TRBJ2-3 | TRBV15 | .
TGTGCCAGCAGCCTCACCGTCGGGCAGGGGACGAATGGCTACACCTTC | CASSLTVGQGTNGYTF | few | TRBJ1-2 | TRBV7-9 | .
TGTGCCAGCAGCCGAACTTTGAGGAATTCACCCCTCCACTTT | CASSRTLRNSPLHF | few | TRBJ1-6 | TRBV7-2 | .
TGTGCCAGCAGTTTTGGGGCGGGAGGAGATACGCAGTATTTT | CASSFGAGGDTQYF | many | TRBJ2-3 | TRBV27 | TRBD2
TGTGCCAGCAGTTACAGTCCAGAAAATCAGCCCCAGCATTTT | CASSYSPENQPQHF | . | TRBJ1-5 | TRBV6-5 | .
TGTGCCAGCAGCTTAGTTCAGGGGCCGAACAATGAGCAGTTCTTC | CASSLVQGPNNEQFF | many | TRBJ2-1 | TRBV7-3 | .
TGTGCCAGCAGCGAGATGGCGGGACGGAGCTCCTACGAGCAGTACTTC | CASSEMAGRSSYEQYF | few | TRBJ2-7 | TRBV7-6 | .
TGTGCCAGCAGCCAAGCAACTTCTCATGGCTACACCTTC | CASSQATSHGYTF | . | TRBJ1-2 | TRBV3-1 | .
TGTGCCAGCAGCCAAGTTTCCGAATATGGCTACACCTTC | CASSQVSEYGYTF | few | TRBJ1-2 | TRBV14 | .
TGCAGTGTCCAACCAGCGGGAGACAGCACCGGGGAGCTGTTTTTT | CSVQPAGDSTGELFF | . | TRBJ2-2 | TRBV20-1 | TRBD2
TGTGCCAGCACCGGGGAGGGCGCCGGCGGCTACACCTTC | CASTGEGAGGYTF | few | TRBJ1-2 | TRBV9 | .
TGTGCCAGCAGCGCGTCGACAGGGCTTAACTATGGCTACACCTTC | CASSASTGLNYGYTF | . | TRBJ1-2 | TRBV9 | TRBD1
TGTGCCAGCAGCCTAGCCGGGACTGCCAGCAATCAGCCCCAGCATTTT | CASSLAGTASNQPQHF | . | TRBJ1-5 | TRBV11-1 | .
TGTGCCAGCAGCCAAGATAGCGGAGACTACAATGAGCAGTTCTTC | CASSQDSGDYNEQFF | many | TRBJ2-1 | TRBV3-1 | .